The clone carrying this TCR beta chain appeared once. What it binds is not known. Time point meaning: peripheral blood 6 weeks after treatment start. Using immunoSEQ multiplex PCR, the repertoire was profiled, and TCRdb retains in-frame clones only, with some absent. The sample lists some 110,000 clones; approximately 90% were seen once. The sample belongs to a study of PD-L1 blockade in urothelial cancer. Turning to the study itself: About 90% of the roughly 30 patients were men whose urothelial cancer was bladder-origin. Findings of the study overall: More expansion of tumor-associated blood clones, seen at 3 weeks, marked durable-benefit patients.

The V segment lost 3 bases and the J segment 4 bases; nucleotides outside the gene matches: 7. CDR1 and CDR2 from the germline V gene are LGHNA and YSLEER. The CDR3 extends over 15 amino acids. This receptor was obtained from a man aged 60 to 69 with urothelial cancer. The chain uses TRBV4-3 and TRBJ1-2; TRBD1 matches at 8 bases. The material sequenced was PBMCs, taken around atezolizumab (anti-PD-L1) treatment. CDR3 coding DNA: TGCGCCAGCAGCCAGCAAGACAGGGGTGGCTATGGCTACACCTTC. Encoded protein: CASSQQDRGGYGYTF.